This TCR beta chain was identified in a study of blood T cell repertoires in COVID-19. The table came from immunoSEQ multiplex PCR; TCRdb's copy has only in-frame clones and leaves some out. The data show about 210,000 clones, around 85% seen once. Participants were aged about 18 to 95 years, lived in around 22 US areas, and enrolled virtually. This receptor was taken from a man aged 40-49 years who had recovered from COVID-19. Sequencing used PBMCs or T cells enriched from blood (not recorded which).

CDR3 amino acids: CATSRDLARNEQFF. CDR3 sequence (DNA): TGTGCCACCTCAAGGGACTTGGCCCGGAATGAGCAGTTCTTC. The chain uses TRBV24-1 and TRBJ2-1, with a tentative D call TRBD2 (6 bases). V dropped 9 bases and J dropped 7 bases, with 18 bases sitting between them. This CDR3 comprises 14 residues. The germline gives CDR1 KGHDR, CDR2 SFDVKD.